This T cell receptor (beta chain) originates from a study of tissue T cells after allogeneic stem cell transplantation. TCRdb keeps only in-frame clones here, not all; method: immunoSEQ multiplex PCR. Among about 28,000 clones, about 85% were seen once, and the ten largest hold under 4.5%. The V gene end was trimmed by 2 bases and the J gene end by 4 bases; junction bases not matched to a gene: 3. The length of the CDR3 is 15 residues. CDR1 SGHRS and CDR2 YFSETQ come from the germline V gene. The chain recombines TRBV5-1 with TRBJ2-2, with 9 positions matching TRBD2. The specimen was blood, collected before transplantation. This clonotype originated in a woman aged 18-50 years who later had graft-versus-host disease after an allogeneic stem cell transplant. The DNA of the CDR3 is TGCGCCAGCAGCTTCAGCGGGAGGCTCACCGGGGAGCTGTTTTTT. Translating gives CASSFSGRLTGELFF. Based on the CDR3 plus reference TRBV5-1 and TRBJ2-2, the full variable domain is KAGVTQTPRYLIKTRGQQVTLSCSPISGHRSVSWYQQTPGQGLQFLFEYFSETQRNKGNFPGRFSGRQFSNSRSEMNVSTLELGDSALYLCASSFSGRLTGELFFGEGSRLTVL.